Below, one TCR beta chain is given with its context. The antigen it recognizes is unknown. No base quality values were provided; no much bigger clone lies one nucleotide off. The cohort comprised fewer than 35 patients with locally advanced or metastatic urothelial carcinoma treated at Memorial Sloan Kettering on a trial protocol. Peripheral blood mononuclear cells were collected pretreatment and during treatment, at between 1 and 8 total time points per patient. The Qiagen DNeasy Blood extraction kit was used to purify genomic DNA from total PBMCs and from tumor samples. PBMCs were collected pretreatment and during treatment and were isolated and stored as previously described. The data stem from a study of PD-L1 blockade in urothelial cancer (dated by TCRdb to about 2017). For context, the study as a whole: Every patient began therapy around 2014 and was given atezolizumab 1,200 mg intravenously every 3 weeks. Twenty-five of 29 patients were identified as males with urothelial cancer of bladder origin, and a prior smoking history was reported by 18 of 29 patients. An ECOG performance status of 0 or 1 was recorded for the patients, and 0 to 3 prior chemotherapy regimens had been received by the patients. Blood samples were analyzed at 3 weeks after treatment start (second dose) and at 6 weeks after treatment start. Blood samples yielded a median of about 150,000 T cells and more than 80,000 unique TCRs, with median clonality around 0.084. An exploratory multi-omic analysis was conducted of the somatic, immune and clinical correlates of response to PD-L1 blockade with atezolizumab in urothelial cancer. Pretreatment tumor samples, along with matched peripheral blood serially collected before and after atezolizumab treatment, were subjected to TCR sequencing. Progression-free survival longer than 6 months counted as durable clinical benefit, and TCR features were additionally tested against both progression-free and overall survival. In the same patients who had TCR sequencing, pretreatment tumors also underwent whole exome sequencing and RNA sequencing. Durable clinical benefit was achieved by nine patients and was not achieved by 20 patients. Around 29 patients had pretreatment blood TCR-seq, roughly 24 had at least one posttreatment blood collection, and roughly 24 had tumor TCR-seq. Broader findings and caveats from the paper: At 3 weeks after the start of treatment, tumor-associated TCR clones in peripheral blood had expanded more in patients with durable benefit (n ≈ 24, p = 0.022). Because the sample size was small (n of about 27) and many exploratory analyses were performed, the results are intended to be hypothesis-generating. Improved progression-free and overall survival was found to be associated with pretreatment peripheral blood TCR clonality below the median.

The CDR3 runs 13 residues from the cysteine to the phenylalanine. Here the CDR3 DNA is all that survives: 39 bases in frame from base 1. Looking up the germline V gene yields CDR1 SGHVS and CDR2 FNYEAQ. V is shortened by 5 bases, J by 9 bases, and the region joining them spans 14 bases. Each PCR received spiked-in synthetic TCR analog templates so that absolute template abundance could be estimated from read counts. Using the immunoSEQ assay, TCRbeta CDR3 regions were amplified from genomic DNA with bias-controlled V and J gene primers. Rearranged TCRbeta segments were sequenced at approximately 20X coverage. Per the authors' processing: Clustering was used to correct sequencing errors, and CDR3s were annotated against IMGT so that V, D and J genes could be assigned. Only productive TCRbeta rearrangements were used in downstream analyses, excluding out-of-frame or stop-codon sequences. Clonality was calculated as one minus the Shannon entropy normalized by the log of the number of unique productive sequences. Fisher's exact test with Benjamini-Hochberg correction, using a cutoff of adjusted p below 0.01, was how clones that differed between time points or between blood and tumor were identified. TCRdb took over this immuneACCESS table, retaining in-frame rearrangements with V and J assigned. Such tables are incomplete; in checked studies, under half of the missing clones stem from an unresolved V gene, and the remainder is unexplained. V, J and clone size were drawn from that table, and D and trimming were deduced from the DNA. This sample is represented by more than 50,000 clones; 82% of them were singletons. Jointly, the top ten make up 4.5% of the sample.

This TCR derives from a man aged 65 to 79 with urothelial cancer. The chain is assembled from TRBV7-6 and TRBJ2-1; the D gene cannot be named for sure. Sequencing used PBMCs, obtained around atezolizumab (anti-PD-L1) treatment. The CDR3 amino acid sequence is: CASSPSPVSEQFF. The nucleotides read TGTGCCAGCAGCCCGTCCCCGGTTAGTGAGCAGTTCTTC.